One sample yielded the 31 T cell receptor beta chains listed below, sequenced in a study of cytomegalovirus exposure and HLA in healthy donors. The PCR employed 60 Vbeta primers together with 13 Jbeta primers. Clones were sequenced by immunoSEQ multiplex PCR, and TCRdb holds only the in-frame ones, with some missing. Of 180,000 or so clones listed, 82% are singletons. The sample was PBMCs. The receptors were gathered from a middle-aged man in good health and CMV-seronegative.

In its sample, this clone was seen once. The chain couples TRBV5-5 to TRBJ2-7; 10 bases line up with TRBD1. Trimming removed 2 bases from V and 6 bases from J; junction bases left unmatched: 8. CDR1 and CDR2 (germline): SGHKS, YYEKEE (reference sequence). The CDR3 sequence is 15 residues long. The CDR3 DNA sequence: TGTGCCAGCAGCTTCCTGACAGGGGGCGCATCCGAGCAGTACTTC. This gives the protein CASSFLTGGASEQYF. The entire variable domain, with the rest obtained from reference TRBV5-5 and TRBJ2-7, is as follows: DAGVTQSPTHLIKTRGQQVTLRCSPISGHKSVSWYQQVLGQGPQFIFQYYEKEERGRGNFPDRFSARQFPNYSSELNVNALLLGDSALYLCASSFLTGGASEQYFGPGTRLTVT.

The chain employs TRBV5-1 and TRBJ2-2; no clear D gene. Trimming pared 7 bases from V and 4 bases from J, leaving 14 bases between. CDR1 and CDR2 from the germline V gene are SGHRS and YFSETQ. The length of the CDR3 is 14 residues. The CDR3 here is CASGHRPGTGELFF. Here the CDR3 DNA reads TGCGCCAGCGGCCATCGTCCGGGCACCGGGGAGCTGTTTTTT.

The J gene is TRBJ1-2, the V gene TRBV6-5, with TRBD1 matching over 7 bases. The CDR3 consists of 13 residues. The ends lost 6 bases at V and 3 bases at J; junction bases unmatched: 4. The V gene's germline CDR1 is MNHEY and CDR2 SVGAGI. The CDR3 spells CASRRQGDYGYTF. CDR3 sequence (DNA): TGTGCCAGCAGACGACAGGGCGACTATGGCTACACCTTC.

The genes are TRBV11-2 and TRBJ1-2; D is possibly TRBD1 (5 bases). V lost 1 base, J lost 2 bases, and 8 bases lay in between. The CDR3 covers 14 residues. Germline V gives CDR1 SGHAT, CDR2 FQNNGV. CDR3 in DNA: TGTGCCAGCAGCTTAGCGGGGGGGAACTATGGCTACACCTTC. This translates into CASSLAGGNYGYTF.

Remarks on this clone: Other DNA sequences within the sample encode an identical CDR3. The chain links TRBV28 to TRBJ2-7; D is undetermined. Germline CDR1 and CDR2: MDHEN and SYDVKM. The length of the CDR3 is 12 residues. Deletions cut 5 bases from V and 4 bases from J, with 9 bases between. The CDR3 region has the DNA TGTGCCAGCAGTCTGCCAGGTTACGAGCAGTACTTC. It yields the protein CASSLPGYEQYF.

The chain carries TRBV6-5 and TRBJ2-7; no firm D call. Between the trimmed V and J ends, which lost 5 bases and 3 bases, there was a span of 11 bases. The CDR3 spans 13 residues. Germline V gene lookup returns CDR1 MNHEY and CDR2 SVGAGI. CDR3 amino acids: CASSTRVLYEQYF. CDR3 bases: TGTGCCAGCAGTACCCGGGTTCTCTACGAGCAGTACTTC.

The gene calls are TRBV18 and TRBJ2-6; possible D gene TRBD1, 5 bases. V shed 4 bases and J shed 10 bases, with 14 bases lying between them. This CDR3 comprises 14 residues. Germline CDR1 reads KGHSH; CDR2 reads LQKENI. CDR3: CASSLSDTVNVLTF. DNA for the CDR3: TGTGCCAGCTCACTTTCGGACACCGTTAACGTCCTGACTTTC.

The chain is built from TRBV9 and TRBJ2-3; 8 positions agree with TRBD2. This CDR3 contains 14 residues. Germline V CDR1 and CDR2: SGDLS, YYNGEE. V trimming: 4 bases; J trimming: 3 bases; junction bases outside the gene matches: 4. CDR3 in amino acids: CASSPGGRTDTQYF. The DNA for the CDR3 is TGTGCCAGCAGCCCGGGAGGGCGGACAGATACGCAGTATTTT. Together with reference TRBV9 and TRBJ2-3, the CDR3 gives the full variable domain: DSGVTQTPKHLITATGQRVTLRCSPRSGDLSVYWYQQSLDQGLQFLIQYYNGEERAKGNILERFSAQQFPDLHSELNLSSLELGDSALYFCASSPGGRTDTQYFGPGTRLTVL.

The gene calls are TRBV9 and TRBJ2-5; 8 nucleotides agree with TRBD1. CDR1 SGDLS and CDR2 YYNGEE come from the germline V gene. The CDR3 runs to 16 residues. The junction had 14 bases not matched to a gene; V was cut back by 8 bases and J by 2 bases. The CDR3 here is CASTLSGTGLQETQYF. Here the CDR3 DNA reads TGTGCCAGTACTCTATCTGGGACAGGTCTTCAAGAGACCCAGTACTTC.

This chain connects TRBV9 to TRBJ2-5; D might be TRBD1 (6 bases). This CDR3 is 15 amino acids long. Trimming stripped 0 bases from V and 1 base from J, with 10 bases between. Germline CDR1 and CDR2: SGDLS and YYNGEE. CDR3 in DNA: TGTGCCAGCAGCGTAGCGGGGACACCCCAAGAGACCCAGTACTTC. This translates into CASSVAGTPQETQYF.

This clone was seen just once. The V call is TRBV7-2, the J call TRBJ1-2, with TRBD1 matching over 7 bases. The CDR3 runs 15 residues. Trimming took 3 bases from V and 2 from J; bases not matched to a gene: 6. CDR1 is SGHTA, CDR2 FQGNSA, per germline. For the CDR3, the DNA is TGTGCCAGCAGCTTTCACCGGGACAGCAACTATGGCTACACCTTC. Translated: CASSFHRDSNYGYTF.

This chain joins TRBV4-1 and TRBJ1-5; a weak D match, TRBD1 (5 bases). The V end was cut by 1 base, the J end by 1 base, with 8 bases between. The CDR3 contains 15 residues. CDR1 and CDR2 (germline): MGHRA, YSYEKL. DNA for the CDR3: TGCGCCAGCAGCCAAGGACAGACCAGCAATCAGCCCCAGCATTTT. Translating it yields CASSQGQTSNQPQHF.

The J gene is TRBJ1-1, the V gene TRBV4-1, with D unclear. V was trimmed by 4 bases and J by 4 bases, leaving 16 bases between them. Germline loops: CDR1 MGHRA, CDR2 YSYEKL. CDR3 length equals 15 residues. The CDR3 reads CASSRLSEGSTEAFF. Written as DNA, the CDR3 is TGCGCCAGCAGCCGCCTTTCAGAGGGTTCCACTGAAGCTTTCTTT.

The chain links TRBV7-2 to TRBJ2-5, with TRBD2 matching 8 bases. V was clipped by 5 bases and J by 2 bases; unmatched bases: 10. CDR1 and CDR2 (germline): SGHTA, FQGNSA. The CDR3 is made up of 16 amino acids. CDR3 sequence (DNA): TGTGCCAGCAGCCCCCGACGACTAGCGAGACAAGAGACCCAGTACTTC. Translating gives CASSPRRLARQETQYF.

The chain links TRBV18 to TRBJ2-7; 8 nucleotides agree with TRBD1. Germline V gene data show CDR1 as KGHSH and CDR2 as LQKENI. The ends lost 3 bases at V and 2 bases at J; junction bases unmatched: 3. This CDR3 is built from 14 residues. The CDR3 loop reads CASSPGQVPYEQYF. CDR3 DNA sequence: TGTGCCAGCTCACCGGGACAGGTCCCCTACGAGCAGTACTTC.

This clone was counted once. CDR3 coding DNA: TGTGCCAGCAGCTTACAGCAGAACACTGAAGCTTTCTTT. This codes for CASSLQQNTEAFF. The chain uses TRBV5-8 and TRBJ1-1; D not resolved. Trimming took off 2 bases at V and 1 base at J, with 6 bases between the two ends. Per the germline V gene, CDR1 is SGHTS and CDR2 is YDEGEE. This CDR3 contains 13 residues. The whole variable domain, filled in from reference TRBV5-8 and TRBJ1-1, reads EAGVTQSPTHLIKTRGQQATLRCSPISGHTSVYWYQQALGLGLQFLLWYDEGEERNRGNFPPRFSGRQFPNYSSELNVNALELEDSALYLCASSLQQNTEAFFGQGTRLTVV.

This clone was detected once. The chain is built from TRBV19 and TRBJ2-3; D perhaps matches TRBD2 (6 bases). The CDR3 has 14 amino acids. Germline lookup yields CDR1 LNHDA and CDR2 SQIVND (reference sequence). V was pared by 5 bases and J by 4 bases, with 13 bases between. The CDR3 bases are TGTGCCAGTAGTTGGCCTAGCGTCCCAGATACGCAGTATTTT. It translates to CASSWPSVPDTQYF.

This rearrangement joins TRBV19 to TRBJ1-4; D uncertain. Trimming left V 3 bases short and J 3 bases short, with 8 bases between. Per the germline V gene, CDR1 is LNHDA and CDR2 is SQIVND (reference sequence). The CDR3 length is 14 residues. As DNA, the CDR3 is TGTGCCAGTAGTATGAGTATTGCTAATGAAAAACTGTTTTTT. Amino acids: CASSMSIANEKLFF.

This rearrangement joins TRBV4-1 to TRBJ2-7; a weak D match, TRBD1 (6 bases). Trimming removed 6 bases at V and 4 bases at J, with 19 bases between. In germline, CDR1 is MGHRA, CDR2 YSYEKL. The CDR3 contains 15 residues. Here the CDR3 reads CASRTATGKQYEQYF. The CDR3 DNA reads as TGCGCCAGCAGGACAGCAACAGGGAAACAGTACGAGCAGTACTTC.

The sample holds a few counts of this clone. The chain has TRBV25-1 and TRBJ1-2, with a possible D match to TRBD1 (5 bases). Germline V gene data show CDR1 as MGHDK and CDR2 as SYGVNS. CDR3 length: 15 amino acids. Deletions cut 1 base from V and 6 bases from J, with 15 bases between. The CDR3 bases are TGTGCCAGCAGTGAATTCTCGGGGGGTAGGGATGGCTACACCTTC. Its translation is CASSEFSGGRDGYTF.

This clone was counted a single time. The V and J genes are TRBV27 and TRBJ2-7; 10 bases are shared with TRBD1. J was trimmed by 4 bases and V by 5 bases; bases with no gene match: 8. The CDR3 totals 15 residues. In germline, CDR1 is MNHEY, CDR2 SMNVEV (reference sequence). DNA for the CDR3: TGTGCCAGCAGTCCGCGGGACAGGGGTAGGTACGAGCAGTACTTC. This codes for CASSPRDRGRYEQYF.

The gene calls are TRBV9 and TRBJ2-2, with a weak D call TRBD1 (6 bases). This CDR3 has 15 residues. V lost 2 bases and J 4 bases, leaving 12 bases between the germline ends. Germline CDR1 reads SGDLS; CDR2 reads YYNGEE. In DNA, the CDR3 is TGTGCCAGCAGCGTCTCAGGACAGATCACCGGGGAGCTGTTTTTT. Protein product: CASSVSGQITGELFF.

The V and J genes are TRBV5-1 and TRBJ1-1, with a possible D match to TRBD1 (6 bases). Germline V gives CDR1 SGHRS, CDR2 YFSETQ. Trimming pared 4 bases from V and 0 bases from J, leaving 13 bases between. The CDR3 sequence is 15 residues long. This CDR3 reads CASSPGHELNTEAFF. CDR3 DNA sequence: TGCGCCAGCAGCCCGGGACATGAACTGAACACTGAAGCTTTCTTT.

The rearrangement uses TRBV4-3 and TRBJ1-6; a possible D gene is TRBD1 (5 bases). Germline V lookup: CDR1 LGHNA, CDR2 YSLEER. This CDR3 has 15 residues. The germline V and J ends were trimmed by 0 bases and 10 bases, with 13 bases remaining between them. CDR3 in DNA: TGCGCCAGCAGCCAAGATCGGCAGGGAAGGTCACCCCTCCACTTT. Translation: CASSQDRQGRSPLHF.

The chain couples TRBV7-2 to TRBJ2-2, with D perhaps TRBD2 (6 bases). CDR1 and CDR2 (germline): SGHTA, FQGNSA. V dropped 4 bases and J dropped 4 bases, with 13 bases sitting between them. This CDR3 has 15 residues. The chain's CDR3 is CASSSRGSGTGELFF. CDR3 in DNA: TGTGCCAGCAGCTCACGGGGGTCGGGCACCGGGGAGCTGTTTTTT.

This rearrangement joins TRBV6-5 to TRBJ2-1; 7 nucleotides match TRBD1. Germline values: CDR1 MNHEY, CDR2 SVGAGI. CDR3 length equals 14 residues. V gave up 2 bases and J gave up 6 bases; unmatched junction bases: 4. CDR3 region: CASSYEDRVNEQFF. Written as DNA, the CDR3 is TGTGCCAGCAGTTACGAAGACAGGGTCAATGAGCAGTTCTTC.

As DNA, the CDR3 is TGTGCCAGCAGCTTTACAGAAATCACTGAAGCTTTCTTT. It is translated as CASSFTEITEAFF. The chain couples TRBV7-9 to TRBJ1-1; D is ambiguous. The CDR3 sequence is 13 residues long. Deletions cut 3 bases from V and 4 bases from J, with 9 bases between. Germline loops: CDR1 SEHNR, CDR2 FQNEAQ (reference sequence).

This sequence joins TRBV6-5 and TRBJ2-3; 8 nucleotides align to TRBD2. Per germline, CDR1 MNHEY and CDR2 SVGAGI. V trimming: 6 bases; J trimming: 0 bases; junction bases outside the gene matches: 5. This CDR3 is built from 15 residues. CDR3: CASRNSGKSTDTQYF. The CDR3 DNA sequence: TGTGCCAGCAGAAATAGCGGGAAGAGCACAGATACGCAGTATTTT.

This clone turned up a few times. The genes are TRBV28 and TRBJ1-5, with 7 bases fitting TRBD1. Germline V CDR1 and CDR2: MDHEN, SYDVKM. The CDR3 has 14 residues. V shed 6 bases, J shed 4 bases, and the junction held 6 bases outside the gene matches. The CDR3: CASRIRQGNQPQHF. The CDR3 DNA is TGTGCCAGCAGAATTAGACAGGGAAATCAGCCCCAGCATTTT.

V usage is TRBV28 and J usage is TRBJ2-7; weak D call: TRBD2 (7 bases). Trimming cost V 8 bases and J 3 bases, with 26 bases left between them. The germline gives CDR1 MDHEN, CDR2 SYDVKM. The CDR3 sequence is 17 residues long. Here the CDR3 DNA reads TGTGCCAGCGGAGGGGGGGCTGACCTAATCACATTCTACGAGCAGTACTTC. It specifies CASGGGADLITFYEQYF.

The chain links TRBV10-3 to TRBJ1-6, with a possible D match to TRBD1 (5 bases). Per germline, CDR1 ENHRY and CDR2 SYGVKD. Trimming took off 8 bases at V and 5 bases at J, with 16 bases between the two ends. The CDR3 is 15 residues long. The CDR3 region is CAIRGFQGDNSPLHF. CDR3 coding DNA: TGTGCCATCCGCGGTTTTCAGGGTGATAATTCACCCCTCCACTTT.